A single sample gave rise to the 19 T cell receptor beta chains below, sequenced in a study of blood T cell repertoires in COVID-19. Profiled with immunoSEQ multiplex PCR; TCRdb holds only in-frame clones, not every one. The sample holds roughly 100,000 clones, more than 75% seen once. Sequencing used peripheral blood. The receptor source for this set is a human donor in a cohort sampled during active COVID-19.

J is TRBJ1-5 and V is TRBV7-2; 9 bases are a match to TRBD1. The germline V gene has CDR1 SGHTA and CDR2 FQGNSA. Germline trimming cut 2 bases from V and 1 base from J; bases unmatched to any gene: 6. This CDR3 region has 17 residues. CDR3 loop: CASSLSTGGGSNQPQHF. The CDR3 DNA reads TGTGCCAGCAGCTTATCGACAGGGGGAGGGAGCAATCAGCCCCAGCATTTT.

V gene TRBV6-5 combines with J gene TRBJ1-1; D not certain. The CDR3 is made up of 14 amino acids. The V end was cut by 0 bases, the J end by 1 base, with 6 bases between. The germline CDR1 and CDR2 sequences are MNHEY and SVGAGI. CDR3 DNA sequence: TGTGCCAGCAGTTACTCCCGGGAGAACACTGAAGCTTTCTTT. Translating it yields CASSYSRENTEAFF.

The chain is built from TRBV5-1 and TRBJ2-7, with D unresolved. CDR1 and CDR2 (germline): SGHRS, YFSETQ. The CDR3 runs to 13 residues. With 4 bases removed from V and 3 bases from J, the gap between germline ends came to 11 bases. CDR3 DNA: TGCGCCAGCAGCCCGGCTGGAGTCTACGAGCAGTACTTC. Protein sequence: CASSPAGVYEQYF.

The chain links TRBV3-1 (or the pseudogene TRBV3-2) to TRBJ1-2, with TRBD1 identical over 8 bases. The CDR3 sequence is 15 residues long. CDR1 and CDR2 (germline): LGHDT, YNNKEL (reference sequence). The V and J ends lost 3 bases and 2 bases, in that order; junction bases with no gene match: 5. The CDR3 DNA follows: TGTGCCAGCAGCCACCACGACAGGGGAAACTATGGCTACACCTTC. This gives the protein CASSHHDRGNYGYTF.

The chain couples TRBV5-6 to TRBJ2-3; 9 bases agree with TRBD2. Germline V gene lookup returns CDR1 SGHDT and CDR2 YYEEEE. Trimming took 1 base from V and 3 from J; bases not matched to a gene: 9. The CDR3 runs to 17 residues. The CDR3 nucleotides are TGTGCCAGCAGCTTGTACGCGGGGGGGCCGGGGACAGATACGCAGTATTTT. Its translation: CASSLYAGGPGTDTQYF.

V gene TRBV7-8 combines with J gene TRBJ1-3, with 10 bases fitting TRBD1. CDR3 size: 17 residues. V lost 5 bases, J lost 0 bases, and 7 bases stayed unmatched. Germline V gene data show CDR1 as SGHVS and CDR2 as FQNEAQ. The CDR3 spells CASSTTGTGVSGNTIYF. The CDR3 DNA reads as TGTGCCAGCAGCACCACCGGGACAGGGGTCTCTGGAAACACCATATATTTT.

This clone appeared a single time. The gene calls are TRBV19 and TRBJ1-4; D not resolved. The CDR3 spans 14 residues. The germline V and J ends were trimmed by 6 bases and 4 bases, with 12 bases remaining between them. CDR1 is LNHDA and CDR2 is SQIVND in the germline V gene (reference sequence). The CDR3 DNA follows: TGTGCCAGTAGAGGAGATGCCTTTAATGAAAAACTGTTTTTT. Its translation: CASRGDAFNEKLFF.

The chain carries TRBV28 and TRBJ1-2; tentatively, D is TRBD1 (6 bases). The CDR3 runs to 13 residues. The V gene lost 7 bases and the J gene lost 5 bases, with 14 bases spanning the gap. Germline V gives CDR1 MDHEN, CDR2 SYDVKM. CDR3 amino acids: CASTPGEGYGYTF. The CDR3 DNA follows: TGTGCCAGCACCCCAGGGGAGGGATATGGCTACACCTTC.

The chain links TRBV6-2 or TRBV6-3 to TRBJ1-2, with 7 bases identical to TRBD1. V trimming: 2 bases; J trimming: 4 bases; junction bases outside the gene matches: 7. The CDR3 covers 15 residues. The germline V gene has CDR1 MNHEY and CDR2 SVGEGT. The DNA for the CDR3 is TGTGCCAGCAGTTACAGACCGGGACAGCTCTATGGCTACACCTTC. This encodes CASSYRPGQLYGYTF.

This chain joins TRBV29-1 and TRBJ2-7; D not certain. The V gene lost 6 bases and the J gene lost 6 bases, with 18 bases spanning the gap. The CDR3 runs 13 residues. Germline loops: CDR1 SQVTM, CDR2 ANQGSEA. In DNA, the CDR3 is TGCAGCGTAAGAGAGTCGGTGACTTCCGAGCAGTACTTC. Its translation: CSVRESVTSEQYF.

This clone was observed a single time. This chain uses TRBV9 with TRBJ1-4; weak D call: TRBD1 (6 bases). The CDR3 is made up of 14 amino acids. The germline V gene encodes CDR1 SGDLS and CDR2 YYNGEE. V shed 0 bases and J shed 5 bases, with 8 bases lying between them. CDR3 in DNA: TGTGCCAGCAGCGTAGGGCAGGGGAATGAAAAACTGTTTTTT. The encoded protein is CASSVGQGNEKLFF.

As for this clone: The junction differs from germline at one of its ends, possibly a read error. This chain links TRBV6-2 or TRBV6-3 with TRBJ2-7; 11 bases align to TRBD2. This CDR3 contains 14 residues. The germline gives CDR1 MNHEY, CDR2 SVGEGT. In DNA form, the CDR3 reads TGTGCCAGCAGTTTTCCTAGCGGGGGGCCTCCTCGGCGCTTC. It encodes CASSFPSGGPPRRF.

V is TRBV10-1 and J is TRBJ1-1; no clear D gene. The CDR3 covers 13 residues. The germline gives CDR1 WNHNN, CDR2 SYGVQD (reference sequence). V was cut by 0 bases and J by 12 bases, with 14 bases left in between. DNA of the CDR3: TGCGCCAGCAGTGAGTCCGGGAGCGGGCTTTCTTTCTTT. It translates to CASSESGSGLSFF.

A word on this clone: A much larger clone is a single base away; this may be a read error. The same CDR3 arises from other DNA sequences in this sample as well. This rearrangement joins TRBV7-9 to TRBJ1-1; tentatively, D is TRBD1 (6 bases). Looked up from germline, CDR1 is SEHNR and CDR2 is FQNEAQ (reference sequence). CDR3 length: 15 amino acids. V shed 0 bases and J shed 1 base, with 9 bases lying between them. The CDR3 nucleotides are TGTGCCAGCAGCTTAGCTGGGGGCTGGAACACTGAAGCTTTCTTT. Translation gives CASSLAGGWNTEAFF.

This chain joins TRBV5-4 and TRBJ1-1; the D is unclear. Germline V gives CDR1 SGHNT, CDR2 YYREEE (reference sequence). V was cut by 2 bases and J by 4 bases, with 12 bases left in between. This CDR3 region has 14 residues. CDR3 loop: CASSLDQSGTEAFF. As DNA, the CDR3 is TGTGCCAGCAGCTTAGATCAAAGCGGCACTGAAGCTTTCTTT.

The genes are TRBV27 and TRBJ1-3; no clear D gene. The CDR3 spans 13 residues. Germline CDR1 and CDR2: MNHEY and SMNVEV (reference sequence). The V end was cut by 4 bases, the J end by 7 bases, with 11 bases between. The DNA for the CDR3 is TGTGCCAGCAGTTCGGGTCAAGCGAACACCATATATTTT. Translated: CASSSGQANTIYF.

This rearrangement joins TRBV11-1 to TRBJ2-1; possible D gene TRBD1, 5 bases. The germline gives CDR1 SGHAT, CDR2 FQDESV (reference sequence). The CDR3 is 14 amino acids. With 2 bases removed from V and 9 bases from J, the gap between germline ends came to 14 bases. The chain's CDR3 is CASSLFRVVGEQFF. In DNA form, the CDR3 reads TGTGCCAGCAGCTTATTCAGGGTAGTGGGTGAGCAGTTCTTC.

This clone was detected only a few times. In DNA, the CDR3 is TGTGCCAGCAGCCAAGGGACAGGGGGCAATCAGCCCCAGCATTTT. Residues: CASSQGTGGNQPQHF. The chain recombines TRBV11-2 with TRBJ1-5, with TRBD1 matching 10 bases. The CDR3 totals 15 residues. Germline loops: CDR1 SGHAT, CDR2 FQNNGV. V gave up 5 bases and J gave up 2 bases; unmatched junction bases: 3.

The chain is built from TRBV18 and TRBJ2-7, with TRBD2 matching 8 bases. The germline V gene encodes CDR1 KGHSH and CDR2 LQKENI. The V and J ends lost 2 bases and 2 bases, in that order; junction bases with no gene match: 2. The CDR3 totals 14 residues. As DNA, the CDR3 is TGTGCCAGCTCACCAAGCGGGGGCCCCTACGAGCAGTACTTC. Protein: CASSPSGGPYEQYF.